A selection of T cell receptor beta chains follows, all from one sample in a study of shared clonotypes between healthy human individuals. Clones were sequenced by immunoSEQ multiplex PCR, and TCRdb holds only the in-frame ones, with some missing. The repertoire holds around 2,000,000 clones, with 85% to 95% as singletons. The source material was naive CD8+ T cells from PBMCs. The receptors here all came from a man younger than 35 in good health. Some clones in this sample may be carry-over from other donors' samples. The conserved cysteine and the conserved F or W are not part of the CDR3 here.

j_call: TRBJ1-5; v_call: TRBV27; cdr3_aa: ASSLYGGTYSNQPQH
j_call: TRBJ1-2; v_call: TRBV29-1; cdr3_aa: SVERTGHYGYT
j_call: TRBJ1-1; v_call: TRBV11-2; cdr3_aa: ASSLVTRSEAF
j_call: TRBJ2-3; v_call: TRBV7-9; cdr3_aa: ASSPNGEDTQY
j_call: TRBJ2-7; v_call: TRBV7-3; cdr3_aa: ASSPGLALRYEQY
j_call: TRBJ1-1; v_call: TRBV19; cdr3_aa: ASSIDLWEFRNPDTEAF
j_call: TRBJ2-7; v_call: TRBV10-3; cdr3_aa: AISGDLSYEQY
j_call: TRBJ1-1; v_call: TRBV6-1; cdr3_aa: ASSQTSSSRAF
j_call: TRBJ1-4; v_call: TRBV5-6; cdr3_aa: ASSLGEGELF
j_call: TRBJ1-1; v_call: TRBV7-9; cdr3_aa: ASSLAGGVKIDTEAF
j_call: TRBJ2-1; v_call: TRBV5-1; cdr3_aa: ASTSLNEQF
j_call: TRBJ2-2; v_call: TRBV6-5; cdr3_aa: ASSYSGTGRPGELF
j_call: TRBJ1-2; v_call: TRBV29-1; cdr3_aa: SVELRSSYGYT
j_call: TRBJ2-7; v_call: TRBV28; cdr3_aa: ASSRTGRVWDEQY
j_call: TRBJ1-6; v_call: TRBV25-1; cdr3_aa: ASSEYLSYNSPLH
j_call: TRBJ1-5; v_call: TRBV6-1; cdr3_aa: ASYEHMSNQPQH
j_call: TRBJ2-5; v_call: TRBV5-1; cdr3_aa: ASSSSSGSGETQY
j_call: TRBJ2-1; v_call: TRBV7-8; cdr3_aa: ASRSGQVRSDEQF
j_call: TRBJ1-1; v_call: TRBV5-1; cdr3_aa: ASSLGLKNTEAF
j_call: TRBJ2-1; v_call: TRBV11-2; cdr3_aa: ARGGATPPL
j_call: TRBJ2-7; v_call: TRBV10-3; cdr3_aa: AITLDSTYEQY
j_call: TRBJ2-2; v_call: TRBV7-9; cdr3_aa: AQGGNTGELF
j_call: TRBJ2-5; v_call: TRBV7-9; cdr3_aa: ASSLAEGLAEETQY
j_call: TRBJ2-3; v_call: TRBV27; cdr3_aa: ASSLDAAGTDTQY
j_call: TRBJ2-3; v_call: TRBV19; cdr3_aa: ASSISVTSNTDTQY
j_call: TRBJ1-1; v_call: TRBV19; cdr3_aa: ASSIGGVTEAF
j_call: TRBJ1-5; v_call: TRBV7-9; cdr3_aa: ASSLGGQGNQPQH
j_call: TRBJ2-2; v_call: TRBV10-2; cdr3_aa: ASREDRYTGELF
j_call: TRBJ1-1; v_call: TRBV4-2; cdr3_aa: ASSQAQALIRTEAF
j_call: TRBJ2-1; v_call: TRBV19; cdr3_aa: ASSISGGGNEQF
j_call: TRBJ2-7; v_call: TRBV5-4; cdr3_aa: ASSPEITRKVYEQY
j_call: TRBJ2-1; v_call: TRBV9; cdr3_aa: ASSPGTASYNEQF
j_call: TRBJ2-3; v_call: TRBV28; cdr3_aa: ASSLVGRGVPTDTQY
j_call: TRBJ2-1; v_call: TRBV2; cdr3_aa: ASSEVGASGRTNYNEQF
j_call: TRBJ2-7; v_call: TRBV28; cdr3_aa: ASSPRDSAYEQY
j_call: TRBJ2-3; v_call: TRBV5-6; cdr3_aa: ASSLVLDADTQY
j_call: TRBJ2-6; v_call: TRBV6-4; cdr3_aa: ASSPQASSGANVLT
j_call: TRBJ2-1; v_call: TRBV2; cdr3_aa: ASNPIAGYYNEQF
j_call: TRBJ2-1; v_call: TRBV2; cdr3_aa: ASSDRLANNEQF
j_call: TRBJ2-7; v_call: TRBV13; cdr3_aa: ASSLEEQSYEQY
j_call: TRBJ1-4; v_call: TRBV11-2; cdr3_aa: ASSPRRLTNEKLF
j_call: TRBJ1-4; v_call: TRBV14; cdr3_aa: ASSPTRGGTNSGKLF
j_call: TRBJ2-2; v_call: TRBV5-4; cdr3_aa: ASSPWREGTGELF
j_call: TRBJ1-1; v_call: TRBV5-1; cdr3_aa: ASSWGQGEAF
j_call: TRBJ2-3; v_call: TRBV9; cdr3_aa: ASSFGQGLTDTQY
j_call: TRBJ2-7; v_call: TRBV27; cdr3_aa: ASSFLSAPEQY
j_call: TRBJ1-2; v_call: TRBV29-1; cdr3_aa: SVEEQLKNSANYGYT
j_call: TRBJ2-5; v_call: TRBV7-6; cdr3_aa: ASTRNRLAGGTQY
j_call: TRBJ1-1; v_call: TRBV14; cdr3_aa: ASSQSPGTGGRTEAF
j_call: TRBJ2-7; v_call: TRBV10-2; cdr3_aa: ASIRGPGDFYEQY
j_call: TRBJ2-7; v_call: TRBV27; cdr3_aa: ASSARGQGIHEQY
j_call: TRBJ1-1; v_call: TRBV27; cdr3_aa: ASRFRDSMNTEAF